The next 16 T cell receptor beta chains were all read from a single sample in a study of shared clonotypes between healthy human individuals. Measured with immunoSEQ multiplex PCR; TCRdb has only the in-frame clones, and not every one. The sample shows about 2.3 million clones, over 85% of them seen only once. Material: naive CD4+ T cells from PBMCs. Stated subset: CD45RA+ positively selected. The receptors were sampled from a man in his late teens or twenties in good health. Some clones in this sample may be carry-over from other donors' samples.

A word on this clone: Other nucleotide sequences from this sample produce the same CDR3. CDR3 sequence (DNA): TGTGCCAGCAGCCCTACTAGCGGTCCCTACAATGAGCAGTTCTTC. Its translation: CASSPTSGPYNEQFF. The V call is TRBV9, the J call TRBJ2-1, with 8 bases identical to TRBD2. CDR1 SGDLS and CDR2 YYNGEE come from the germline V gene. CDR3 length: 15 residues. Losses at the gene ends were 4 bases for V and 2 bases for J; bases not matched to a gene: 5.

The rearrangement uses TRBV18 and TRBJ2-5; D gene uncertain. The CDR3 extends over 15 amino acids. The germline V and J ends were trimmed by 0 bases and 1 base, with 9 bases remaining between them. Germline CDR1 is KGHSH and CDR2 is LQKENI. The CDR3 reads CASSPPSGFQETQYF. For the CDR3, the DNA is TGTGCCAGCTCACCACCGTCCGGATTCCAAGAGACCCAGTACTTC.

This chain links TRBV7-3 with TRBJ2-7; D is perhaps TRBD1 (6 bases). This CDR3 contains 14 residues. The V end was cut by 5 bases, the J end by 6 bases, with 17 bases between. Germline assignment: CDR1 SGHTA and CDR2 FQGTGA. The CDR3 nucleotides read TGTGCCAGCAGCAGTTTTGCCCAGGGGCCCGAGCAGTACTTC. Protein: CASSSFAQGPEQYF.

The genes are TRBV29-1 and TRBJ2-3; no definite D call. There are 16 residues in the CDR3. Trimming shortened V by 0 bases and J by 1 base, and 14 bases separated the two germline ends. Germline CDR1 reads SQVTM; CDR2 reads ANQGSEA. The CDR3 sequence is CSVEDPQQEGTDTQYF. The CDR3 DNA reads as TGCAGCGTTGAAGATCCCCAGCAAGAGGGCACAGATACGCAGTATTTT.

The chain is built from TRBV7-4 and TRBJ1-4; D is unresolved. V shed 3 bases and J shed 0 bases, with 8 bases lying between them. CDR1 and CDR2 from the germline V gene are SGHVT and SQSDAQ. This CDR3 comprises 15 residues. In nucleotides, the CDR3 is TGTGCCAGCAGCTTTAAGGCAGCAACTAATGAAAAACTGTTTTTT. This sequence encodes CASSFKAATNEKLFF. Full variable domain (missing parts from reference TRBV7-4 and TRBJ1-4): GAGVSQSPRYKVAKRGRDVALRCDSISGHVTLYWYRQTLGQGSEVLTYSQSDAQRDKSGRPSGRFSAERPERSVSTLKIQRTEQGDSAVYLCASSFKAATNEKLFFGSGTQLSVL.

The chain uses TRBV19 and TRBJ2-3; D not resolved. Between the trimmed V and J ends, which lost 4 bases and 3 bases, there was a span of 8 bases. The length of the CDR3 is 13 residues. Germline CDR1 reads LNHDA; CDR2 reads SQIVND (reference sequence). As DNA, the CDR3 is TGTGCCAGTAGTAGCGTTGGGACAGATACGCAGTATTTT. Its protein is CASSSVGTDTQYF. The whole variable domain, remainder taken from reference TRBV19 and TRBJ2-3, is DGGITQSPKYLFRKEGQNVTLSCEQNLNHDAMYWYRQDPGQGLRLIYYSQIVNDFQKGDIAEGYSVSREKKESFPLTVTSAQKNPTAFYLCASSSVGTDTQYFGPGTRLTVL.

The chain carries TRBV4-3 and TRBJ2-1; 8 nucleotides agree with TRBD2. V dropped 4 bases and J dropped 8; count of bases not matched to a gene: 13. The CDR3 sequence is 16 residues long. Germline V gene lookup returns CDR1 LGHNA and CDR2 YSLEER. In DNA, the CDR3 is TGCGCCAGCAGCCGAGGAAGCGGGAGCCGTGTCGATGAGCAGTTCTTC. The encoded protein is CASSRGSGSRVDEQFF.

The chain carries TRBV6-6 and TRBJ2-1; D is ambiguous. Germline-derived CDR1 and CDR2 are MNHNY and SVGAGI (reference sequence). Trimming took off 7 bases at V and 10 bases at J, with 14 bases between the two ends. The CDR3 covers 12 residues. DNA of the CDR3: TGTGCCAGCACCCAGACCCGACGGGAGCAGTTCTTC. It translates to CASTQTRREQFF.

V usage is TRBV28 and J usage is TRBJ2-3; D not certain. The V and J ends lost 3 bases and 0 bases respectively, with 10 bases between them. The CDR3 is 15 amino acids. Looked up from germline, CDR1 is MDHEN and CDR2 is SYDVKM. In nucleotides, the CDR3 is TGTGCCAGCAGTTTGTCGGCGACTAGCACAGATACGCAGTATTTT. Its protein is CASSLSATSTDTQYF. Supplemented by reference TRBV28 and TRBJ2-3, the full variable domain reads DVKVTQSSRYLVKRTGEKVFLECVQDMDHENMFWYRQDPGLGLRLIYFSYDVKMKEKGDIPEGYSVSREKKERFSLILESASTNQTSMYLCASSLSATSTDTQYFGPGTRLTVL.

J is TRBJ1-2 and V is TRBV7-2, with TRBD1 as a possible D gene (6 bases). The CDR3 has 15 residues. Germline CDR1 reads SGHTA; CDR2 reads FQGNSA. V lost 5 bases, J lost 8 bases, and 21 bases lay in between. CDR3 bases: TGTGCCAGCAGCCCCAAAAACGGGGGCGTAAGGGGCTACACCTTC. Protein sequence: CASSPKNGGVRGYTF.

In regard to this clone: Other nucleotide sequences in the sample specify the same CDR3. V is TRBV2 and J is TRBJ1-3; D is unclear. Looked up from germline, CDR1 is SNHLY and CDR2 is FYNNEI. The germline V and J ends were trimmed by 4 bases and 0 bases, with 7 bases remaining between them. The CDR3 loop spans 14 amino acids. CDR3 protein: CASSVGSSGNTIYF. In DNA, the CDR3 is TGTGCCAGCAGTGTAGGCAGCTCTGGAAACACCATATATTTT.

This chain links TRBV5-4 with TRBJ2-3; D gene uncertain. There are 16 residues in the CDR3. The germline V gene has CDR1 SGHNT and CDR2 YYREEE (reference sequence). Trimming left V 3 bases short and J 0 bases short, with 14 bases between. CDR3 sequence (DNA): TGTGCCAGCAGCTGGGGTTCTGCGGCTAGCACAGATACGCAGTATTTT. It codes for CASSWGSAASTDTQYF.

The chain joins TRBV7-2 to TRBJ1-1, with D tentatively TRBD1 (5 bases). Germline CDR1 and CDR2: SGHTA and FQGNSA. This CDR3 region has 13 residues. Trimming left V 3 bases short and J 11 bases short, with 16 bases between. The CDR3 sequence is CASSLGPEEGAFF. The DNA for the CDR3 is TGTGCCAGCAGCTTGGGGCCCGAAGAGGGGGCTTTCTTT.

The chain links TRBV7-9 to TRBJ2-7; 9 nucleotides align to TRBD1. Looked up from germline, CDR1 is SEHNR and CDR2 is FQNEAQ (reference sequence). This CDR3 region has 15 residues. V trimming: 2 bases; J trimming: 3 bases; junction bases outside the gene matches: 5. DNA of the CDR3: TGTGCCAGCAGCTTATCTTCGGACAGGGGCTACGAGCAGTACTTC. Translated, it gives CASSLSSDRGYEQYF.

The genes are TRBV10-3 and TRBJ2-3; 8 nucleotides match TRBD1. With V trimmed by 3 bases and J by 4 bases, 6 bases remained unmatched. Looked up from germline, CDR1 is ENHRY and CDR2 is SYGVKD. The CDR3 runs to 15 residues. The CDR3 spells CAISEGQGAPDTQYF. CDR3 nucleotides: TGTGCCATCAGTGAAGGACAGGGTGCACCAGATACGCAGTATTTT.

V gene TRBV5-1 combines with J gene TRBJ2-3; D may be TRBD1 or TRBD2 (5 bases each). With 4 bases removed from V and 2 bases from J, the gap between germline ends came to 23 bases. The CDR3 runs to 18 residues. Germline CDR1 SGHRS, CDR2 YFSETQ. The CDR3 loop is CASSRTIRGRGITDTQYF. The CDR3 coding sequence is TGCGCCAGCAGCCGAACGATCCGGGGAAGGGGCATCACAGATACGCAGTATTTT.